What follows are 13 T cell receptor beta chains derived from one specimen sequenced in a study of blood T cell repertoires in COVID-19 (dated by TCRdb to 2020 to 2021). Library preparation used the immunoSEQ multiplex PCR assay. TCRdb limited this immuneACCESS table to in-frame rearrangements with V and J called. A share of clones is missing; checked studies link under half to unresolved V genes, and the rest is unexplained. Here the sample has about 220,000 clones; over 75% occur a single time. The biggest ten clones account for 3% to 3.5% of the sample. The sample consisted of PBMCs or T cells enriched from blood (not recorded which). All receptors derive from a woman aged 60 to 75 who had recovered from COVID-19.

The chain uses TRBV6-5 and TRBJ1-5; the match to TRBD1 covers 7 bases. Germline V lookup: CDR1 MNHEY, CDR2 SVGAGI. Trimming at V came to 6 bases and at J to 4 bases, leaving 6 bases not matched to a gene. The CDR3 is made up of 14 amino acids. In DNA form, the CDR3 reads TGTGCCAGCAGCGTTACGGACAGGAATCAGCCCCAGCATTTT. Translating gives CASSVTDRNQPQHF.

The chain recombines TRBV10-1 with TRBJ1-2; 12 bases are shared with TRBD1. Germline loops: CDR1 WNHNN, CDR2 SYGVQD (reference sequence). The CDR3 is made up of 15 amino acids. The junction had 4 bases not matched to a gene; V was cut back by 6 bases and J by 2 bases. Here the CDR3 DNA reads TGCGCCAGCAGCGCCGGGACAGGGGGCAACTATGGCTACACCTTC. Residues: CASSAGTGGNYGYTF.

This clone was observed a single time. This chain connects TRBV21-1 to TRBJ1-3. TRBV21-1 is a pseudogene. The CDR3 contains 11 residues. In nucleotides, the CDR3 is TGTGCCAGCAGCGTAGGAAACACCATATATTTT. It translates to CASSVGNTIYF.

The rearrangement links TRBV5-4 to TRBJ2-1; 12 nucleotides align to TRBD2. Trimming at V came to 0 bases and at J to 10 bases, leaving 2 bases not matched to a gene. Germline lookup yields CDR1 SGHNT and CDR2 YYREEE (reference sequence). The CDR3 has 14 amino acids. The CDR3 here is CASSLGLAGDEQFF. For the CDR3, the DNA is TGTGCCAGCAGCTTGGGACTAGCGGGAGACGAGCAGTTCTTC.

The chain employs TRBV19 and TRBJ2-2, with TRBD1 identical over 10 bases. V lost 4 bases, J lost 5 bases, and 7 bases stayed unmatched. The CDR3 sequence is 16 residues long. CDR1 is LNHDA and CDR2 is SQIVND in the germline V gene (reference sequence). This chain's CDR3 is CASSTRDRGRTGELFF. The DNA of the CDR3 is TGTGCCAGTAGTACACGGGACAGGGGAAGAACCGGGGAGCTGTTTTTT. The whole variable domain, filled in from reference TRBV19 and TRBJ2-2, reads DGGITQSPKYLFRKEGQNVTLSCEQNLNHDAMYWYRQDPGQGLRLIYYSQIVNDFQKGDIAEGYSVSREKKESFPLTVTSAQKNPTAFYLCASSTRDRGRTGELFFGEGSRLTVL.

V gene TRBV11-2 combines with J gene TRBJ2-4; 9 bases map to TRBD1. Germline loops: CDR1 SGHAT, CDR2 FQNNGV. The CDR3 has 15 amino acids. J gave up 3 bases and V 5 bases, and 5 bases lay outside the gene matches. CDR3 region: CASSPDRGGKNIQYF. The CDR3, as DNA: TGTGCCAGCAGCCCGGACAGGGGTGGCAAAAACATTCAGTACTTC.

This rearrangement joins TRBV10-3 to TRBJ1-6; 8 bases fit TRBD1. The CDR3 totals 15 residues. Per the germline V gene, CDR1 is ENHRY and CDR2 is SYGVKD. J was trimmed by 9 bases and V by 0 bases; bases with no gene match: 4. CDR3 sequence: CAISESGTGGSPLHF. CDR3 sequence (DNA): TGTGCCATCAGTGAGTCCGGCACAGGGGGTTCACCCCTCCACTTT.

Of note for this clone: The sample carries other DNA sequences with the same CDR3. The gene calls are TRBV12-3 or TRBV12-4 and TRBJ1-2; TRBD1 matches at 7 bases. V shed 2 bases and J 5 bases; nucleotides not matched to a gene: 2. The CDR3 runs to 13 residues. CDR3 protein: CASSLNRGYGYTF. The CDR3 DNA sequence: TGTGCCAGCAGTTTAAACAGGGGTTATGGCTACACCTTC.

This sequence joins TRBV3-1 (or the pseudogene TRBV3-2) and TRBJ1-6, with unresolved D. Trimming took 1 base from V and 6 from J, leaving 13 bases between them. In germline, CDR1 is LGHDT, CDR2 YNNKEL (reference sequence). The CDR3 has 16 amino acids. For the CDR3, the DNA is TGTGCCAGCAGCCAAGTTGAGACACTTCCTAATTCACCCCTCCACTTT. Residues: CASSQVETLPNSPLHF.

The chain couples TRBV2 to TRBJ2-7; D unclear. CDR3 length equals 11 residues. Trimming took 2 bases from V and 5 from J, leaving 4 bases between them. CDR1 SNHLY and CDR2 FYNNEI come from the germline V gene. CDR3 in DNA: TGTGCCAGCAGTGAACTCCACGAGCAGTACTTC. This sequence encodes CASSELHEQYF.

This rearrangement joins TRBV19 to TRBJ1-6; D not resolved. The CDR3 spans 15 residues. Germline V gene lookup returns CDR1 LNHDA and CDR2 SQIVND (reference sequence). The ends were cut back, 4 bases at V and 6 bases at J, with 13 bases in the middle. CDR3 region: CASSSPSGVNSPLHF. The CDR3 DNA sequence: TGTGCCAGTAGTAGCCCCAGTGGAGTTAATTCACCCCTCCACTTT.

The chain joins TRBV6-4 to TRBJ2-3, with D possibly being TRBD2 (6 bases). Trimming took 3 bases from V and 2 from J, leaving 18 bases between them. This CDR3 spans 17 amino acids. From germline, CDR1 is MRHNA and CDR2 SNTAGT. The CDR3 here is CASSETTVGGPTDTQYF. The CDR3 DNA sequence: TGTGCCAGCAGTGAGACGACAGTGGGGGGACCCACAGATACGCAGTATTTT.

The gene calls are TRBV2 and TRBJ1-6, with D perhaps matching TRBD1 (5 bases). V was clipped by 5 bases and J by 14 bases, with 13 bases between them. CDR3 length: 12 residues. Per germline, CDR1 SNHLY and CDR2 FYNNEI. In DNA, the CDR3 is TGTGCCAGCAGTCTCCCAGGGAAGACCCTCCACTTT. It is translated as CASSLPGKTLHF.